The 26 T cell receptor beta chains below all came from one sample that was sequenced in a study of cytomegalovirus exposure and HLA in healthy donors. Primers included in the PCR were 60 Vbeta and 13 Jbeta primers. The assay was immunoSEQ multiplex PCR, and TCRdb's table has in-frame clones only and misses some. The data hold about 230,000 clones, with around 80% observed a single time. What was sequenced was PBMCs. These receptors came from a boy between 10 and 17 years old in good health and CMV-seronegative.

This clone was counted between two and nine times. Germline and junction disagree at one end, which may indicate a read error. The V gene is TRBV4-1, the J gene TRBJ2-4, with D maybe TRBD2 (5 bases). This CDR3 has 14 amino acids. Germline assignment: CDR1 MGHRA and CDR2 YSYEKL. Here the CDR3 reads CATSLAVRENIQYF. The CDR3 DNA is TGCGCCACCAGCCTTGCAGTGAGGGAAAACATTCAGTACTTC.

This chain joins TRBV7-9 and TRBJ1-5; 10 positions match TRBD1. J lost 6 bases, V lost 3 bases, and 11 bases had no gene match. Germline CDR1 is SEHNR and CDR2 is FQNEAQ (reference sequence). The CDR3 spans 17 residues. CDR3 amino acids: CASSLTGTGVFGQPQHF. DNA of the CDR3: TGTGCCAGCAGCTTGACGGGGACAGGGGTTTTCGGTCAGCCCCAGCATTTT.

The chain combines TRBV2 with TRBJ1-3; TRBD1 agrees at 8 bases. From germline, CDR1 is SNHLY and CDR2 FYNNEI. V dropped 3 bases and J dropped 7; count of bases not matched to a gene: 5. The CDR3 runs 14 residues. CDR3 nucleotides: TGTGCCAGCAGTGACTTGGACAGGGCGAACACCATATATTTT. It is translated as CASSDLDRANTIYF.

CDR3 DNA: TGTGCCATCAGTGAGTCGAGTACCGGGGGAGCGGGCGATGGCTACACCTTC. It encodes CAISESSTGGAGDGYTF. The V gene is TRBV10-3, the J gene TRBJ1-2; TRBD1 might be the D (5 bases). From germline, CDR1 is ENHRY and CDR2 SYGVKD. The CDR3 has 17 residues. V lost 0 bases and J 6 bases, leaving 20 bases between the germline ends.

The CDR3 loop reads CASSLVRTPSYEQYF. DNA of the CDR3: TGTGCCAGCAGCTTAGTAAGGACACCCTCCTACGAGCAGTACTTC. V and J are TRBV7-9 and TRBJ2-7, with a possible D match to TRBD1 (5 bases). Germline CDR1 and CDR2: SEHNR and FQNEAQ (reference sequence). V gave up 1 base and J gave up 0 bases, with 10 bases separating them. The CDR3 length is 15 residues.

This chain links TRBV6-5 with TRBJ2-7; 7 nucleotides match TRBD1. The junction had 4 bases not matched to a gene; V was cut back by 6 bases and J by 2 bases. The CDR3 is 13 residues long. Germline CDR1 reads MNHEY; CDR2 reads SVGAGI. Here the CDR3 reads CASRRGTAYEQYF. In DNA form, the CDR3 reads TGTGCCAGCAGGAGAGGGACAGCCTACGAGCAGTACTTC.

The chain combines TRBV10-3 with TRBJ1-1, with a weak D call TRBD1 (6 bases). Germline CDR1 ENHRY, CDR2 SYGVKD. Deletions cut 4 bases from V and 7 bases from J, with 22 bases between. The CDR3 totals 16 residues. The CDR3 loop reads CAISGGFQGSLGEAFF. DNA of the CDR3: TGTGCCATCAGTGGAGGATTCCAGGGGAGTTTAGGTGAAGCTTTCTTT.

J is TRBJ2-3 and V is TRBV10-1, with TRBD1 identical over 8 bases. V lost 5 bases, J lost 2 bases, and 6 bases stayed unmatched. Germline V CDR1 and CDR2: WNHNN, SYGVQD (reference sequence). The CDR3 extends over 15 amino acids. The DNA of the CDR3 is TGCGCCAGCAGTCCTGGACAGGGAAACACAGATACGCAGTATTTT. Amino acids: CASSPGQGNTDTQYF.

The chain is built from TRBV7-9 and TRBJ2-1, with 8 bases identical to TRBD2. The CDR3 has 17 amino acids. V dropped 5 bases and J dropped 7; count of bases not matched to a gene: 16. Germline V gives CDR1 SEHNR, CDR2 FQNEAQ (reference sequence). CDR3 protein: CASSAGVGGAFKNEQFF. The CDR3 DNA reads TGTGCCAGCAGCGCCGGGGTCGGGGGGGCGTTTAAGAATGAGCAGTTCTTC.

The J gene is TRBJ1-2, the V gene TRBV10-3; no definite D call. This CDR3 contains 15 residues. Trimming removed 2 bases from V and 4 bases from J, with 14 bases in between. Germline V gene lookup returns CDR1 ENHRY and CDR2 SYGVKD. CDR3 in amino acids: CAISEGPGGGYGYTF. DNA of the CDR3: TGTGCCATCAGTGAGGGGCCTGGAGGAGGCTATGGCTACACCTTC.

V gene TRBV30 combines with J gene TRBJ2-5, with 9 bases identical to TRBD2. The DNA end is a closer match to TRBJ2-7, so the J assignment may be wrong. Looked up from germline, CDR1 is GTSNPN and CDR2 is SVGIG (reference sequence). The CDR3 has 16 amino acids. As DNA, the CDR3 is TGTGCCTGGAGTTTAAAGGCGGGGGGGCCCACCTACGAGCAGTACTTC. It yields the protein CAWSLKAGGPTYEQYF.

A remark on this clone: One end of the junction varies from germline; a read error may be responsible. V gene TRBV7-9 combines with J gene TRBJ2-7; 9 positions agree with TRBD1. The CDR3 extends over 13 amino acids. Germline CDR1 SEHNR, CDR2 FQNEAQ (reference sequence). The CDR3 spells CSSSSGQGYEQYF. CDR3 nucleotides: TGTTCCAGCAGCTCGGGACAGGGCTACGAGCAGTACTTC.

The chain has TRBV5-1 and TRBJ1-1; 9 bases fit TRBD1. Trimming took 2 bases from V and 2 from J; bases not matched to a gene: 4. This CDR3 has 15 amino acids. Germline lookup yields CDR1 SGHRS and CDR2 YFSETQ. The CDR3 region is CASSLAGQGNTEAFF. As DNA, the CDR3 is TGCGCCAGCAGCTTAGCGGGACAGGGTAACACTGAAGCTTTCTTT.

The rearrangement links TRBV21-1 to TRBJ2-1; the D segment call TRBD2 is taken from the table without a DNA check. TRBV21-1 is labeled a pseudogene. The CDR3 runs to 16 residues. CDR3 sequence (DNA): TGTGCCAGCAGCAGTGTTTGGCGGGGGTCTTACAATGAGCAGTTCTTC. This translates into CASSSVWRGSYNEQFF.

The rearrangement joins TRBV27 to TRBJ2-7, with a possible D match to TRBD1 (5 bases). The germline V and J ends were trimmed by 0 bases and 6 bases, with 9 bases remaining between them. Looked up from germline, CDR1 is MNHEY and CDR2 is SMNVEV (reference sequence). The CDR3 has 13 amino acids. CDR3 in amino acids: CASSLSVGVEQYF. For the CDR3, the DNA is TGTGCCAGCAGTTTATCAGTAGGGGTCGAGCAGTACTTC.

This chain's CDR3 is CASQGLGNYGYTF. In nucleotides, the CDR3 is TGTGCCAGTCAGGGGCTGGGAAACTATGGCTACACCTTC. The rearrangement links TRBV10-3 to TRBJ1-2; weak D call: TRBD1 (6 bases). This CDR3 contains 13 residues. Germline assignment: CDR1 ENHRY and CDR2 SYGVKD. The V end was cut by 10 bases, the J end by 2 bases, with 14 bases between.

Details on this clone: Compared with germline, one end of the junction differs, possibly owing to a read error. This chain links TRBV5-1 with TRBJ1-1; D is unresolved. Germline loops: CDR1 SGHRS, CDR2 YFSETQ. The CDR3 is 13 amino acids. In nucleotides, the CDR3 is TGCGCCAGCAGTAGATCCCCTCATACTGTAGCTTTCTTT. This codes for CASSRSPHTVAFF.

This clone was recorded a few times. The CDR3 protein is CASRSTGSSGNTIYF. DNA for the CDR3: TGTGCCAGCAGGTCGACAGGTTCCTCTGGAAACACCATATATTTT. The V and J genes are TRBV6-6 and TRBJ1-3, with D tentatively TRBD1 (6 bases). This CDR3 is built from 15 residues. From germline, CDR1 is MNHNY and CDR2 SVGAGI (reference sequence). The germline V and J ends were trimmed by 6 bases and 0 bases, with 12 bases remaining between them.

The gene calls are TRBV11-3 and TRBJ2-5, with D perhaps TRBD1 (6 bases). Germline loops: CDR1 SGHNT, CDR2 YENEEA. This CDR3 is built from 17 residues. V was clipped by 5 bases and J by 2 bases, with 21 bases between them. CDR3 bases: TGTGCCAGCAGCCGCCCAGGGGCAGATCAACCTCAAGAGACCCAGTACTTC. Translation: CASSRPGADQPQETQYF.

This chain joins TRBV11-2 and TRBJ2-7; 7 bases are a match to TRBD1. The CDR3 consists of 15 residues. Germline values: CDR1 SGHAT, CDR2 FQNNGV. Trimming removed 1 base from V and 2 bases from J; junction bases left unmatched: 5. This chain's CDR3 is CASSLGETGTYEQYF. CDR3 sequence (DNA): TGTGCCAGCAGCTTAGGGGAGACAGGGACCTACGAGCAGTACTTC.

The V and J genes are TRBV12-5 and TRBJ1-5; a possible D gene is TRBD1 (5 bases). The germline V gene has CDR1 LGHNT and CDR2 FRNRAP. V was pared by 3 bases and J by 0 bases, with 12 bases between. CDR3 length: 16 amino acids. CDR3 sequence: CASGLGRGYSNQPQHF. The CDR3 region has the DNA TGTGCTAGTGGTTTAGGTCGGGGGTATAGCAATCAGCCCCAGCATTTT.

This clone showed up just a few times. V gene TRBV6-6 combines with J gene TRBJ1-2; D is unresolved. Germline V lookup: CDR1 MNHNY, CDR2 SVGAGI (reference sequence). V lost 5 bases and J lost 4, with 8 bases in between. This CDR3 comprises 12 residues. The CDR3 sequence is CASSPTPYGYTF. CDR3 coding DNA: TGTGCCAGCAGTCCTACCCCCTATGGCTACACCTTC.

The chain employs TRBV11-2 and TRBJ1-3; 12 bases agree with TRBD1. CDR1 and CDR2 from the germline V gene are SGHAT and FQNNGV. This CDR3 has 15 residues. Trimming cost V 5 bases and J 11 bases; bases outside gene matches: 10. CDR3 DNA: TGTGCCAGCAGCGACCGGGACAGGGGGCGCGGAGCCATATATTTT. This sequence encodes CASSDRDRGRGAIYF. Together with reference TRBV11-2 and TRBJ1-3, the CDR3 gives the full variable domain: EAGVAQSPRYKIIEKRQSVAFWCNPISGHATLYWYQQILGQGPKLLIQFQNNGVVDDSQLPKDRFSAERLKGVDSTLKIQPAKLEDSAVYLCASSDRDRGRGAIYFGEGSWLTVV.

V and J are TRBV5-1 and TRBJ1-2, with TRBD1 matching over 7 bases. Germline V lookup: CDR1 SGHRS, CDR2 YFSETQ. With 4 bases clipped from V and 6 bases from J, the junction kept 6 bases outside the gene matches. CDR3 length equals 13 residues. The CDR3: CASSPATGDGYTF. DNA for the CDR3: TGCGCCAGCAGCCCGGCAACAGGGGATGGCTACACCTTC.

This clone is a singleton in its sample. V and J are TRBV15 and TRBJ2-5; 9 nucleotides line up with TRBD2. The germline V gene has CDR1 LNHNV and CDR2 YYDKDF (reference sequence). The CDR3 runs 17 residues. With V trimmed by 3 bases and J by 5 bases, 13 bases remained unmatched. The CDR3 here is CATSSPKGASGAETQYF. The DNA for the CDR3 is TGTGCCACCAGCAGCCCCAAGGGAGCTAGCGGGGCGGAGACCCAGTACTTC.

The chain uses TRBV5-1 and TRBJ2-1; D is undetermined. The CDR3 runs to 14 residues. V dropped 4 bases and J dropped 2 bases, with 10 bases sitting between them. Germline-derived CDR1 and CDR2 are SGHRS and YFSETQ. This CDR3 is CASSLSSTYNEQFF. The CDR3 DNA is TGCGCCAGCAGCCTATCGTCTACCTACAATGAGCAGTTCTTC.